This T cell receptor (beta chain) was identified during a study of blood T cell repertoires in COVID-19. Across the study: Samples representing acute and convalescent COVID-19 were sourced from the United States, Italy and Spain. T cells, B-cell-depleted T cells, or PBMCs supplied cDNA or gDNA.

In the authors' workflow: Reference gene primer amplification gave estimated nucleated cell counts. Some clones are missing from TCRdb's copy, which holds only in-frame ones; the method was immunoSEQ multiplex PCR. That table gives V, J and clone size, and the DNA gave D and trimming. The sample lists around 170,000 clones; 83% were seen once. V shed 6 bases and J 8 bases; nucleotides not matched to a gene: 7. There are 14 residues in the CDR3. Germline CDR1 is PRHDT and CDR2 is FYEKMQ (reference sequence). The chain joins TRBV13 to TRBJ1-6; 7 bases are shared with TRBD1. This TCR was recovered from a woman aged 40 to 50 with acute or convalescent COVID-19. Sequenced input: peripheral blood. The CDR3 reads CASSPTGKYSPLHF. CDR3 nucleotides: TGTGCCAGCAGTCCGACAGGGAAATATTCACCCCTCCACTTT.